The rows below give T cell receptor beta chains drawn from one sample of a study of blood T cell repertoires in COVID-19. The data were produced by immunoSEQ multiplex PCR, yet TCRdb's version contains in-frame clones alone and is incomplete. The table lists about 180,000 clones, approximately 86% of them singletons. Sample: peripheral blood. The receptors were gathered from a man in his forties or fifties with active or convalescent COVID-19. The conserved cysteine and the conserved F or W are not part of the CDR3 here. A D gene is named only where the DNA matches it firmly.

cdr3_aa	v_call	d_call
TSSKQGRLEETQY	TRBV1	NA
ASSLERVGYT	TRBV5-6	NA
ATRKQGAGEKLF	TRBV15	TRBD1
ASSSRTGKRSGELF	TRBV5-1	TRBD1
ASSQGPGTDSYEQY	TRBV4-3	TRBD1
ASSDGGSTDTQY	TRBV10-1	NA
ASSYWASGGYEQF	TRBV6-6	TRBD2
ASRLTGYNEQF	TRBV12-3/TRBV12-4	TRBD1
ASRGQGTSNQPQH	TRBV19	TRBD1
ASSSGLAGNQETQY	TRBV7-9	TRBD2
ASSLSTGNYGYT	TRBV3-1/TRBV3-2	NA
ASSQKDRNNSPLH	TRBV4-1	NA
ASSAGLAANTGELF	TRBV9	TRBD2
ASHGTGGRNTEAF	TRBV6-5	TRBD1
ASIPDRSNEKLF	TRBV2	TRBD1
ASSLSGTGVYGYT	TRBV7-6	TRBD1
ASTPDRAGGRETQY	TRBV19	TRBD2
ASRTGTTNEKLF	TRBV2	NA
AISPTTNEKLF	TRBV10-3	NA
ASSPQGAGNTIY	TRBV28	TRBD1
AITQRGDLSYNEQF	TRBV10-3	TRBD2
ASSVVKGDTDEAF	TRBV9	NA
ASSLRGVADTQY	TRBV7-3	NA
ASSEAAVPGELF	TRBV6-1	NA
ASTGADRLETQY	TRBV2	TRBD1
ASSQEALAGYLDTQY	TRBV4-2	TRBD2
ASSAYGATSYNEQF	TRBV13	NA
AISPPARGSEAF	TRBV10-3	NA
ASSQDFRTGRNEKLF	TRBV4-3	TRBD1
ASSIQDTQY	TRBV19	NA
ASSSDTSSGNTIY	TRBV5-1	NA
SVDAGSRTEAF	TRBV29-1	NA
ASSVSSGAEP	TRBV2	TRBD2
SYVRADTQY	TRBV29-1	NA
SIGEWGREGSGNTIY	TRBV11-2	NA
ASSETGNQPQH	TRBV6-1	NA
ATSRVSGELF	TRBV15	NA
ASSLEPRGSGNTIY	TRBV7-2	NA
ASSLEGTGQEEKLF	TRBV28	TRBD1
ASAPGLAYEQY	TRBV12-5	NA
ASRPTGGLGNTIY	TRBV6-5	TRBD1
ASSQVGRNTEAF	TRBV4-1	NA
ASRQGQFQETQY	TRBV5-1	NA
ASSSAVATNEKLF	TRBV7-9	NA
ASSQRTGRDYEQY	TRBV5-6	NA
ARYRDSEETQY	TRBV21-1	NA
ASSSGTLSGNTIY	TRBV28	NA
AISEVGTGGDYGYT	TRBV10-3	TRBD1
APDWGGQLINEQF	TRBV4-1	TRBD2
ASSPGQSEAF	TRBV18	TRBD1
ASKMGGSYGYT	TRBV25-1	NA
ASSYSTPTDTQY	TRBV6-5	NA
AISESIAGVRVNTEAF	TRBV10-3	NA
ASSLVRGNLF	TRBV12-3/TRBV12-4	NA
ASSYELAALGDYEQY	TRBV6-2/TRBV6-3	TRBD2